Shown below are 27 T cell receptor beta chains from a single sample sequenced in a study of cytomegalovirus exposure and HLA in healthy donors (TCRdb year 2017). Libraries were made using the immunoSEQ multiplex PCR assay. For the multiplex PCR, a mixture combining 60 forward primers for TCR Vbeta segments and 13 reverse primers for TCR Jbeta segments was used. TCRdb obtained this table from immuneACCESS and retained in-frame rearrangements with V and J assigned. These tables miss some clones; where compared with another copy, unresolved V genes account for less than half of the shortfall, and the remainder is unexplained. For this sample the table gives tens of thousands of clones, of which 78% were detected only once. The ten largest clonotypes hold less than 6% of the sample. Sequenced sample: PBMCs. The origin of the receptors is a male donor in good health and CMV-seropositive.

This rearrangement joins TRBV18 to TRBJ1-4; 7 bases map to TRBD1. The CDR3 loop spans 15 amino acids. CDR1 and CDR2 from the germline V gene are KGHSH and LQKENI. Trimming took 5 bases from V and 2 from J; bases not matched to a gene: 5. The CDR3 sequence is CASSKQGITNEKLFF. CDR3 DNA sequence: TGTGCCAGCTCAAAACAGGGGATTACTAATGAAAAACTGTTTTTT.

This rearrangement joins TRBV2 to TRBJ1-5; 7 bases map to TRBD1. Germline lookup yields CDR1 SNHLY and CDR2 FYNNEI. The CDR3 runs 13 residues. With 8 bases clipped from V and 4 bases from J, the junction kept 5 bases outside the gene matches. CDR3 sequence reads: CASETQGNQPQHF. The CDR3 DNA sequence: TGTGCCAGCGAGACACAGGGGAATCAGCCCCAGCATTTT.

The genes are TRBV28 and TRBJ2-4; TRBD2 matches 11 bases. The CDR3 contains 15 residues. Germline CDR1 is MDHEN and CDR2 is SYDVKM. J gave up 0 bases and V 5 bases, and 0 bases lay outside the gene matches. The CDR3 reads CASSGLAGAKNIQYF. The CDR3 nucleotides read TGTGCCAGCAGTGGACTAGCGGGAGCCAAAAACATTCAGTACTTC.

This chain uses TRBV4-1 with TRBJ2-3; D call uncertain. The germline V and J ends were trimmed by 6 bases and 9 bases, with 16 bases remaining between them. CDR3 length: 13 residues. CDR1 and CDR2 from the germline V gene are MGHRA and YSYEKL. CDR3 nucleotides: TGCGCCAGCAGTTCAAGTTTACTTGAGACGCAGTATTTT. This codes for CASSSSLLETQYF.

The CDR3 DNA sequence: TGTGCCACCGGGAGGGGGAACCAGCCCCAGCATTTT. This codes for CATGRGNQPQHF. The gene calls are TRBV15 and TRBJ1-5; TRBD1 is a possible D gene (6 bases). The CDR3 has 12 amino acids. Between the trimmed V and J ends, which lost 8 bases and 7 bases, there was a span of 12 bases. The germline V gene has CDR1 LNHNV and CDR2 YYDKDF (reference sequence).

This chain links TRBV7-2 with TRBJ1-4; perhaps TRBD1 as D (6 bases). This CDR3 spans 14 amino acids. In germline, CDR1 is SGHTA, CDR2 FQGNSA. V was shortened by 5 bases and J by 7 bases, with 14 bases between the two germline ends. The DNA for the CDR3 is TGTGCCAGCAGCGTCAGACAGGCGCCTGAAAAACTGTTTTTT. This gives the protein CASSVRQAPEKLFF.

V and J are TRBV7-9 and TRBJ2-1; the D gene is possibly TRBD2 (6 bases). CDR3 length: 15 amino acids. V lost 5 bases and J 8 bases, leaving 19 bases between the germline ends. Germline V lookup: CDR1 SEHNR, CDR2 FQNEAQ (reference sequence). In nucleotides, the CDR3 is TGTGCCAGCAGCCCAACTAGCTTAGCTATCGATGAGCAGTTCTTC. Translated, it gives CASSPTSLAIDEQFF.

Remarks on this clone: This CDR3 is also generated by other DNA sequences in the sample. The J gene is TRBJ2-7, the V gene TRBV7-9; the match to TRBD2 covers 8 bases. Trimming cost V 0 bases and J 1 base; bases outside gene matches: 5. Per germline, CDR1 SEHNR and CDR2 FQNEAQ (reference sequence). The CDR3 is 16 residues long. CDR3 bases: TGTGCCAGCAGCTTAGCGACGGGGGGGAGGTCCTACGAGCAGTACTTC. Its translation is CASSLATGGRSYEQYF. Filled out from reference TRBV7-9 and TRBJ2-7, the complete variable domain reads DTGVSQNPRHKITKRGQNVTFRCDPISEHNRLYWYRQTLGQGPEFLTYFQNEAQLEKSRLLSDRFSAERPKGSFSTLEIQRTEQGDSAMYLCASSLATGGRSYEQYFGPGTRLTVT.

The V call is TRBV5-6, the J call TRBJ2-7; a weak D match, TRBD1 (6 bases). With 0 bases removed from V and 5 bases from J, the gap between germline ends came to 9 bases. CDR3 length: 13 residues. Germline CDR1 SGHDT, CDR2 YYEEEE. The CDR3 is CASSLARGHEQYF. CDR3 in DNA: TGTGCCAGCAGCTTGGCCAGGGGACACGAGCAGTACTTC.

This clone came up once. The chain combines TRBV27 with TRBJ2-7, with 7 bases that match TRBD1. The trim removed 3 bases at V and 7 bases at J, leaving 6 bases unmatched. Germline CDR1 is MNHEY and CDR2 is SMNVEV (reference sequence). This CDR3 has 13 amino acids. The CDR3 DNA follows: TGTGCCAGCAGTTTTGTAGGGGGCCGTGAGCAGTACTTC. This encodes CASSFVGGREQYF.

This chain connects TRBV5-1 to TRBJ2-7; D perhaps matches TRBD1 (6 bases). CDR1 is SGHRS and CDR2 is YFSETQ in the germline V gene. The CDR3 extends over 14 amino acids. V dropped 4 bases and J dropped 2 bases, with 13 bases sitting between them. CDR3 loop: CASSPGQTAYEQYF. The CDR3 nucleotides read TGCGCCAGCAGCCCAGGACAGACCGCCTACGAGCAGTACTTC.

This clone was detected once. CDR3 sequence reads: CASSSTGYAGELFF. In nucleotides, the CDR3 is TGTGCCAGCAGTTCCACAGGGTACGCCGGGGAGCTGTTTTTT. The chain employs TRBV27 and TRBJ2-2; D is perhaps TRBD1 (6 bases). Trimming took 4 bases from V and 6 from J, leaving 12 bases between them. Germline V gene lookup returns CDR1 MNHEY and CDR2 SMNVEV (reference sequence). The CDR3 runs to 14 residues.

The CDR3 coding sequence is TGTGCCAGCACCAAACAGGGGGCGCATGGCTACACCTTC. Translating gives CASTKQGAHGYTF. The chain is built from TRBV6-5 and TRBJ1-2; 9 positions match TRBD1. Germline CDR1 and CDR2: MNHEY and SVGAGI. The CDR3 is 13 residues long. Losses at the gene ends were 7 bases for V and 6 bases for J; bases not matched to a gene: 6.

The J gene is TRBJ1-1, the V gene TRBV7-2; the D is unclear. The CDR3 length is 13 residues. V lost 0 bases and J 4 bases, leaving 6 bases between the germline ends. Per the germline V gene, CDR1 is SGHTA and CDR2 is FQGNSA. This chain's CDR3 is CASSLAWATEAFF. DNA for the CDR3: TGTGCCAGCAGCTTAGCGTGGGCCACTGAAGCTTTCTTT.

The J gene is TRBJ2-2, the V gene TRBV10-3; 9 nucleotides align to TRBD2. The CDR3 contains 17 residues. Trimming took 5 bases from V and 3 from J; bases not matched to a gene: 10. CDR1 ENHRY and CDR2 SYGVKD come from the germline V gene. For the CDR3, the DNA is TGTGCCATCAGTACCATATATAGCGGGAGAGACACCGGGGAGCTGTTTTTT. It codes for CAISTIYSGRDTGELFF.

The gene calls are TRBV15 and TRBJ2-5; D call uncertain. The J call is in doubt because the DNA end fits TRBJ2-7 better. CDR3 size: 12 residues. Germline CDR1 reads LNHNV; CDR2 reads YYDKDF (reference sequence). CDR3 protein: CATSRDSYEQYF. DNA for the CDR3: TGTGCCACCAGCAGAGACTCCTACGAGCAGTACTTC.

This clone was counted a single time. V and J are TRBV7-9 and TRBJ2-3; 9 bases are a match to TRBD2. This CDR3 has 15 residues. Germline V gene lookup returns CDR1 SEHNR and CDR2 FQNEAQ (reference sequence). V shed 2 bases, J shed 6 bases, and the junction held 6 bases outside the gene matches. The CDR3 region has the DNA TGTGCCAGCAGCTTATCAGCGGGGGGCCGGGATACGCAGTATTTT. Amino acids: CASSLSAGGRDTQYF.

This chain connects TRBV5-6 to TRBJ2-7; 10 bases map to TRBD2. The CDR3 has 16 residues. Germline CDR1 reads SGHDT; CDR2 reads YYEEEE. V trimming: 0 bases; J trimming: 13 bases; junction bases outside the gene matches: 16. The CDR3 bases are TGTGCCAGCAGCTTGGATCAATCCGTATTACTAGCGGGGCCTTACTTC. Its protein is CASSLDQSVLLAGPYF. Complete variable domain (other parts from reference TRBV5-6 and TRBJ2-7): DAGVTQSPTHLIKTRGQQVTLRCSPKSGHDTVSWYQQALGQGPQFIFQYYEEEERQRGNFPDRFSGHQFPNYSSELNVNALLLGDSALYLCASSLDQSVLLAGPYFGPGTRLTVT.

V usage is TRBV6-5 and J usage is TRBJ1-3; no clear D gene. V lost 5 bases and J lost 0, with 8 bases in between. Germline values: CDR1 MNHEY, CDR2 SVGAGI. The CDR3 length is 14 residues. DNA for the CDR3: TGTGCCAGCAGTCAGATAAACTCTGGAAACACCATATATTTT. Amino acids: CASSQINSGNTIYF.

J is TRBJ2-7 and V is TRBV10-3; 8 positions agree with TRBD2. V lost 2 bases, J lost 3 bases, and 6 bases stayed unmatched. CDR3 length: 15 amino acids. Germline-derived CDR1 and CDR2 are ENHRY and SYGVKD. The CDR3 region is CAISEPGGPIYEQYF. In nucleotides, the CDR3 is TGTGCCATCAGTGAGCCGGGAGGGCCTATCTACGAGCAGTACTTC.

This clone was seen only once. V usage is TRBV6-5 and J usage is TRBJ2-1; 10 bases match TRBD2. This CDR3 region has 15 residues. Germline V gene data show CDR1 as MNHEY and CDR2 as SVGAGI. V dropped 5 bases and J dropped 4; count of bases not matched to a gene: 5. Here the CDR3 reads CASSGRLAGYNEQFF. CDR3 nucleotides: TGTGCCAGCAGTGGGAGACTAGCGGGTTACAATGAGCAGTTCTTC.

The chain uses TRBV30 and TRBJ2-1, with TRBD2 matching 7 bases. This CDR3 is 19 amino acids long. CDR1 is GTSNPN, CDR2 SVGIG, per germline (reference sequence). V lost 4 bases to trimming and J lost 0 bases; unmatched junction nucleotides: 18. DNA of the CDR3: TGTGCCTGGAAAGGACGGGAGGCTTTAAGACTCAGCTCCTACAATGAGCAGTTCTTC. This gives the protein CAWKGREALRLSSYNEQFF.

This clone came up a few times. The chain employs TRBV15 and TRBJ2-6; TRBD1 matches 7 bases. This CDR3 comprises 16 residues. CDR1 is LNHNV, CDR2 YYDKDF, per germline (reference sequence). Losses at the gene ends were 0 bases for V and 4 bases for J; bases not matched to a gene: 3. CDR3 sequence reads: CATSRERDSGANVLTF. The CDR3 coding sequence is TGTGCCACCAGCAGAGAAAGGGACAGCGGGGCCAACGTCCTGACTTTC.

The chain combines TRBV2 with TRBJ1-3; 10 bases are shared with TRBD1. There are 15 residues in the CDR3. V was clipped by 4 bases and J by 1 base; unmatched bases: 1. Germline V gene lookup returns CDR1 SNHLY and CDR2 FYNNEI. CDR3 in amino acids: CASSVDRGSGNTIYF. The CDR3 coding sequence is TGTGCCAGCAGTGTGGACAGGGGGTCTGGAAACACCATATATTTT. Drawing the rest from reference TRBV2 and TRBJ1-3, the complete variable domain is EPEVTQTPSHQVTQMGQEVILRCVPISNHLYFYWYRQILGQKVEFLVSFYNNEISEKSEIFDDQFSVERPDGSNFTLKIRSTKLEDSAMYFCASSVDRGSGNTIYFGEGSWLTVV.

This clone was recorded once. V usage is TRBV4-3 and J usage is TRBJ2-7; tentative D call: TRBD1 (5 bases). Germline lookup yields CDR1 LGHNA and CDR2 YSLEER. Trimming removed 1 base at V and 4 bases at J, with 14 bases between. This CDR3 has 15 amino acids. The CDR3 bases are TGCGCCAGCAGCCAAGGAAAGGTAGGGGTTTACGAGCAGTACTTC. Residues: CASSQGKVGVYEQYF.

A few counts support this clone. The rearrangement joins TRBV6-1 to TRBJ2-4; D call uncertain. This CDR3 is 13 amino acids long. Germline values: CDR1 MNHNS, CDR2 SASEGT. With 2 bases removed from V and 4 bases from J, the gap between germline ends came to 6 bases. The CDR3 DNA is TGTGCCAGCAGTGAAAGCGAAAAAAACATTCAGTACTTC. As protein: CASSESEKNIQYF.

The rearrangement joins TRBV4-1 to TRBJ1-2, with D perhaps matching TRBD1 (5 bases). Germline assignment: CDR1 MGHRA and CDR2 YSYEKL. This CDR3 is built from 16 residues. Trimming pared 0 bases from V and 2 bases from J, leaving 13 bases between. The CDR3: CASSQDVGGANYGYTF. The CDR3 nucleotides are TGCGCCAGCAGCCAAGATGTGGGCGGGGCGAACTATGGCTACACCTTC.